A selection of T cell receptor beta chains follows, all from one sample in a study of blood T cell repertoires in COVID-19. Sequenced by immunoSEQ multiplex PCR; TCRdb stores in-frame clones only, minus some. The sample consists of fewer than 35,000 clones, 84% of them appearing once. The sequenced material came from peripheral blood. The receptors were gathered from a human donor in a cohort sampled during active COVID-19. CDR3s leave out the opening cysteine and the closing phenylalanine or tryptophan. The D gene is left open where the match is weak.

j_gene,len,v_gene,d_gene,CDR3aa
TRBJ2-7,14,TRBV19,-,ASSSPGQGQHYEQY
TRBJ1-3,12,TRBV19,-,ASTPSGYGNTIY
TRBJ2-7,10,TRBV5-5,-,ASSLTGDEQY
TRBJ2-2,14,TRBV11-2,TRBD2,ASSLATSGRTGELF
TRBJ2-7,11,TRBV29-1,-,SVEGEANYEQY
TRBJ2-3,11,TRBV5-1,TRBD1,ASSSGTGRTQY
TRBJ1-4,15,TRBV7-9,TRBD1,ASSLSGWTGADEKLF
TRBJ1-4,13,TRBV6-5,TRBD1,ASSPRTGLGEKLF
TRBJ2-5,13,TRBV7-2,-,ASSLVGTTQETQY
TRBJ1-2,11,TRBV11-2,-,ASIWEVGGGYT
TRBJ2-3,14,TRBV11-2,TRBD2,ASSLGPGGGPASQY
TRBJ2-1,13,TRBV30,-,AWSGGQITYNEQF
TRBJ1-6,13,TRBV6-6,TRBD1,ASSFQGAENSPLH
TRBJ2-3,12,TRBV6-6,-,ASSYGTTSDTQY
TRBJ2-1,14,TRBV7-2,-,ASQVLAGAVYNEQF
TRBJ2-5,13,TRBV6-5,TRBD1,ASSYSRTGQQTQY
TRBJ2-1,13,TRBV27,-,ASSFRDPPYNEQF
TRBJ1-1,13,TRBV7-9,-,ASSLELPGSPEAF
TRBJ1-3,13,TRBV19,-,ASSISGRSGNTIY
TRBJ2-7,11,TRBV19,-,ASSEVGGYEQY
TRBJ2-2,13,TRBV18,-,ASSPPLFPTGELF
TRBJ2-1,12,TRBV3-1/TRBV3-2,-,ASSLAGGWNEQF
TRBJ2-5,12,TRBV7-6,-,ASSLVGGYETQY
TRBJ2-5,10,TRBV11-2,-,ASKLEQETQY
TRBJ2-3,13,TRBV13,-,ASSLGVGGTDTQY
TRBJ2-7,12,TRBV7-9,TRBD1,ASSHRDRNYEQY
TRBJ2-6,18,TRBV15,TRBD2,ATSRPPGGLMTSGANVLT
TRBJ1-5,12,TRBV2,TRBD1,ASRGDSPNQPQH
TRBJ2-1,14,TRBV18,TRBD2,ASSPPSGGQWNEQF
TRBJ1-1,12,TRBV28,-,ASGTHTGNTEAF
TRBJ1-5,12,TRBV30,-,AWSVQGGNQPQH
TRBJ2-7,13,TRBV18,TRBD1,ASSPQGAKGYEQY
TRBJ2-5,12,TRBV30,TRBD2,AWSRSGVGETQY
TRBJ2-7,13,TRBV24-1,TRBD1,ATSVHTGTGSEQY
TRBJ2-2,13,TRBV6-2/TRBV6-3,-,ASSRLGGDTGELF
TRBJ2-3,11,TRBV29-1,TRBD2,SVWSSGGHTQY
TRBJ1-4,14,TRBV5-1,-,ASSFAPGSGNEKLF
TRBJ2-7,12,TRBV11-2,-,ASSLEDYAYEQY
TRBJ1-5,13,TRBV28,TRBD1,ASSPGTVYSQPQH
TRBJ2-7,14,TRBV4-1,TRBD2,ASSQEGTSGSYEQY